One T cell receptor (beta chain) is described in this entry. V dropped 6 bases and J dropped 10 bases, with 19 bases sitting between them. There are 14 residues in the CDR3. Per the germline V gene, CDR1 is MNHNS and CDR2 is SASEGT. This entry comes from a study of blood T cell repertoires in COVID-19. Profiled with immunoSEQ multiplex PCR; TCRdb holds only in-frame clones, not every one. This repertoire shows about 140,000 clones, about 90% found once; its top ten account for more than 9%. This TCR was recovered from a man in his fifties or sixties with active or convalescent COVID-19. Sequenced: peripheral blood. This rearrangement joins TRBV6-1 to TRBJ2-1, with D possibly being TRBD2 (6 bases). CDR3 nucleotide sequence: TGTGCCAGCAGCCTCGCGATAGTGGGAGGCGAGCAGTTCTTC. This gives the protein CASSLAIVGGEQFF.